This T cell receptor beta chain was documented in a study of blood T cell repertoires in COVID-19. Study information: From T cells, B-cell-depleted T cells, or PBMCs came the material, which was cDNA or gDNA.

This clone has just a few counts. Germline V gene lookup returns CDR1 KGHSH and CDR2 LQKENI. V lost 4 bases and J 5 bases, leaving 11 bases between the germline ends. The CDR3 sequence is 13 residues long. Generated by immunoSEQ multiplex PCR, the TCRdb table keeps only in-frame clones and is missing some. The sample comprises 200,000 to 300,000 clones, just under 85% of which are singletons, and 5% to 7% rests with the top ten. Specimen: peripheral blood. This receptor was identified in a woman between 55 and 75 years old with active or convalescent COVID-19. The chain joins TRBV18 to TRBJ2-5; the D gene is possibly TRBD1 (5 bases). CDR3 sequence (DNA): TGTGCCAGCTCACAGGGGAACGGGGAGACCCAGTACTTC. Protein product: CASSQGNGETQYF. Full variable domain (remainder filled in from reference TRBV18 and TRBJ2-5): NAGVMQNPRHLVRRRGQEARLRCSPMKGHSHVYWYRQLPEEGLKFMVYLQKENIIDESGMPKERFSAEFPKEGPSILRIQQVVRGDSAAYFCASSQGNGETQYFGPGTRLLVL.